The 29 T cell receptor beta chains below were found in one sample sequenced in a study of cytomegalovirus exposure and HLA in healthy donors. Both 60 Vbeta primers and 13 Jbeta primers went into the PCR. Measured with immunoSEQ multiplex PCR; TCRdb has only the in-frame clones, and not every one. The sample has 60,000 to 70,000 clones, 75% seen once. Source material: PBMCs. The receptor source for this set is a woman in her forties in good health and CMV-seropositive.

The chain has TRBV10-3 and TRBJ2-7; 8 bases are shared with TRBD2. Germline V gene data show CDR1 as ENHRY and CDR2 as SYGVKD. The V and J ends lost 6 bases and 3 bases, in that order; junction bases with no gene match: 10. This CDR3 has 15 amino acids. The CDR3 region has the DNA TGTGCCATCAGCTTCGCGGGGGGTTCCAGCTACGAGCAGTACTTC. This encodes CAISFAGGSSYEQYF.

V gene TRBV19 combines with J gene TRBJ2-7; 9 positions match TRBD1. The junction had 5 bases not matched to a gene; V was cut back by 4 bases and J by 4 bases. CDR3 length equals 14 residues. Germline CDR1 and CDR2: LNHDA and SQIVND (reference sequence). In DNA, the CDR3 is TGTGCCAGTAGTACCCGGGACAGGGCGTACGAGCAGTACTTC. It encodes CASSTRDRAYEQYF. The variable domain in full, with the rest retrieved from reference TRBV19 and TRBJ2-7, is DGGITQSPKYLFRKEGQNVTLSCEQNLNHDAMYWYRQDPGQGLRLIYYSQIVNDFQKGDIAEGYSVSREKKESFPLTVTSAQKNPTAFYLCASSTRDRAYEQYFGPGTRLTVT.

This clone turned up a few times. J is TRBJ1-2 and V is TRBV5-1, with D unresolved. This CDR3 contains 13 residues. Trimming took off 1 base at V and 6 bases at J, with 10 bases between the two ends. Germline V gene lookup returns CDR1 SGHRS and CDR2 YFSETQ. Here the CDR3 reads CASSLFKGDGYTF. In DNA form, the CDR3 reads TGCGCCAGCAGCTTGTTTAAGGGAGATGGCTACACCTTC. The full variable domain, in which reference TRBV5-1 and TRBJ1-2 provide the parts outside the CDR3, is KAGVTQTPRYLIKTRGQQVTLSCSPISGHRSVSWYQQTPGQGLQFLFEYFSETQRNKGNFPGRFSGRQFSNSRSEMNVSTLELGDSALYLCASSLFKGDGYTFGSGTRLTVV.

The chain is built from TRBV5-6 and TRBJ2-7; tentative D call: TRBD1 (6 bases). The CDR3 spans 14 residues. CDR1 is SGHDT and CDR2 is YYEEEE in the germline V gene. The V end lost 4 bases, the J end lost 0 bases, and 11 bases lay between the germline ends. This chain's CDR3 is CASSVLDSSYEQYF. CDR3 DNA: TGTGCCAGCAGCGTCTTGGACAGCTCCTACGAGCAGTACTTC.

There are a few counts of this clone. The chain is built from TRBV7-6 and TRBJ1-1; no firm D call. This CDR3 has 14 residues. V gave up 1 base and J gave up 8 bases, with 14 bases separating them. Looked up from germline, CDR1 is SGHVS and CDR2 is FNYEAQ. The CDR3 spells CASSLEAGSSEAFF. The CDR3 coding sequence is TGTGCCAGCAGCTTAGAAGCGGGGTCTTCGGAAGCTTTCTTT.

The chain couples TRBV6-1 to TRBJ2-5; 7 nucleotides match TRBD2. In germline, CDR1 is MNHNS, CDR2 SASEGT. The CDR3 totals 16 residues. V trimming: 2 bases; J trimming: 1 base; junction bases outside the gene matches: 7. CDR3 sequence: CASSELGGGLQETQYF. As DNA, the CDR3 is TGTGCCAGCAGTGAATTGGGGGGGGGACTCCAAGAGACCCAGTACTTC.

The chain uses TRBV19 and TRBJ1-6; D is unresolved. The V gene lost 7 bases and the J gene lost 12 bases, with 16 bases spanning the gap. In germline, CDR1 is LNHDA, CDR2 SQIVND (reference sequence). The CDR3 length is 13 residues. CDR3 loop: CASNHQVLEPLHF. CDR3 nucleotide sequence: TGTGCCAGTAATCACCAGGTTCTGGAACCCCTCCACTTT.

Written as DNA, the CDR3 is TGCAGCGCGGACAGGAGGACTGAAGCTTTCTTT. Protein: CSADRRTEAFF. The genes are TRBV29-1 and TRBJ1-1, with 7 bases lining up with TRBD1. The V segment lost 7 bases and the J segment 5 bases; nucleotides outside the gene matches: 4. The CDR3 is 11 amino acids. Germline V gene sequence: CDR1 SQVTM, CDR2 ANQGSEA.

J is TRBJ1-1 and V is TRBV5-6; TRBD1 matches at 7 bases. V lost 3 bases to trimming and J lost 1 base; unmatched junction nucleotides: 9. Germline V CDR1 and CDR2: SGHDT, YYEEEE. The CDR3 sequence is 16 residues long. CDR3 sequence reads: CASSSDRVSWNTEAFF. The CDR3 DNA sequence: TGTGCCAGCAGCTCCGACAGGGTATCGTGGAACACTGAAGCTTTCTTT.

CDR3 in DNA: TGCGCCAGCAGCCCCGGGTGGATCGGGCAGTACTTC. Translation gives CASSPGWIGQYF. The chain links TRBV5-1 to TRBJ2-7; D is ambiguous. CDR3 length: 12 amino acids. Germline-derived CDR1 and CDR2 are SGHRS and YFSETQ. V dropped 4 bases and J dropped 9 bases, with 14 bases sitting between them.

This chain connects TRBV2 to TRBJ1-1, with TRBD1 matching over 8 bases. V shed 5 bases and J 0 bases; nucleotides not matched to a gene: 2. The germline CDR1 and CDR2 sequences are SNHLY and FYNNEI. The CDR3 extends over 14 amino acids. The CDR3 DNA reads TGTGCCAGCAGTCGACAGGGGATGAACACTGAAGCTTTCTTT. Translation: CASSRQGMNTEAFF. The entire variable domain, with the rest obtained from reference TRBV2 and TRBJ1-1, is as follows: EPEVTQTPSHQVTQMGQEVILRCVPISNHLYFYWYRQILGQKVEFLVSFYNNEISEKSEIFDDQFSVERPDGSNFTLKIRSTKLEDSAMYFCASSRQGMNTEAFFGQGTRLTVV.

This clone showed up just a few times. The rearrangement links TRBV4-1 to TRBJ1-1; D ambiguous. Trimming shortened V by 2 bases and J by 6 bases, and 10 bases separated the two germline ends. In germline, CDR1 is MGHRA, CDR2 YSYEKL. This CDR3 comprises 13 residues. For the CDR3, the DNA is TGCGCCAGCAGCCAACCGAGCCGGGCTGAAGCTTTCTTT. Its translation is CASSQPSRAEAFF.

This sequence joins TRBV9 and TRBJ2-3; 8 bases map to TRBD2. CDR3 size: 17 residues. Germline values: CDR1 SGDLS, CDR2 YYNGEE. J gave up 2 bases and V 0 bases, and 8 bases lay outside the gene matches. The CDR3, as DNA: TGTGCCAGCAGCGTAGGGTCTAGCGGGTTTTACACAGATACGCAGTATTTT. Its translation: CASSVGSSGFYTDTQYF.

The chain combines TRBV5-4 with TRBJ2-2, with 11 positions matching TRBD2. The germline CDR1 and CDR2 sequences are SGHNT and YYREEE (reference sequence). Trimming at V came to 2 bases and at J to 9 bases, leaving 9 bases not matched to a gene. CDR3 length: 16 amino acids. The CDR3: CASSFLGLADERELFF. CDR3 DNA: TGTGCCAGCAGCTTTTTGGGACTAGCGGATGAGAGGGAGCTGTTTTTT.

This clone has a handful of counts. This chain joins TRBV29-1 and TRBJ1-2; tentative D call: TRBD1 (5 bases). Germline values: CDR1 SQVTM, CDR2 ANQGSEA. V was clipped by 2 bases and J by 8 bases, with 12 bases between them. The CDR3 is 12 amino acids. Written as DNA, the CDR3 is TGCAGCGTTGAAATTCCCTGGGGCGGCTACACCTTC. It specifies CSVEIPWGGYTF.

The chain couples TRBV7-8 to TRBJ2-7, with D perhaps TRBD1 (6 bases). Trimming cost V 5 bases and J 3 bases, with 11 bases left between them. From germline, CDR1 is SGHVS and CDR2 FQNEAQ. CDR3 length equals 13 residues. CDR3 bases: TGTGCCAGCAGCCCCGGACAGAGCTACGAGCAGTACTTC. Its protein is CASSPGQSYEQYF. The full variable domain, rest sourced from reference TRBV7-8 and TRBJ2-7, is GAGVSQSPRYKVAKRGQDVALRCDPISGHVSLFWYQQALGQGPEFLTYFQNEAQLDKSGLPSDRFFAERPEGSVSTLKIQRTQQEDSAVYLCASSPGQSYEQYFGPGTRLTVT.

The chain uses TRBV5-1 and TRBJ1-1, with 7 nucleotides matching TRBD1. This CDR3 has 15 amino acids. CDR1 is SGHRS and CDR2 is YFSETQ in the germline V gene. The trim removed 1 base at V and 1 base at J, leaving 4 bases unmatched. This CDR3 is CASSLRRQGNTEAFF. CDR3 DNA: TGCGCCAGCAGCTTGCGCCGACAGGGGAACACTGAAGCTTTCTTT.

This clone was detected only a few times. The CDR3 DNA reads TGTGCCAGCAGCAAAATTTATGGGTCAGCCCGCTCCCGACTTTACAATGAGCAGTTCTTC. Amino acids: CASSKIYGSARSRLYNEQFF. This chain links TRBV21-1 with TRBJ2-1; the tabulated D call, TRBD2, remains unverified against the DNA. TRBV21-1 is given as a pseudogene. The CDR3 consists of 20 residues.

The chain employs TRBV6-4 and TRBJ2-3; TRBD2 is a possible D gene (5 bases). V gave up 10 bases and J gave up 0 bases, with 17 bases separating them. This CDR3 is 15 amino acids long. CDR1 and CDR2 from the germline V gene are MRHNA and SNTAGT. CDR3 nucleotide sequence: TGTGCCACGAAGGCTAGCTGGTCTAGCACAGATACGCAGTATTTT. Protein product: CATKASWSSTDTQYF.

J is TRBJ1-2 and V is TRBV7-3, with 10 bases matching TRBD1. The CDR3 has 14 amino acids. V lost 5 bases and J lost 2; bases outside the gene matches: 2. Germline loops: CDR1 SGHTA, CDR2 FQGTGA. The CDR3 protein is CASSLDRGNYGYTF. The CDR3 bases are TGTGCCAGCAGCCTGGACAGGGGGAACTATGGCTACACCTTC.

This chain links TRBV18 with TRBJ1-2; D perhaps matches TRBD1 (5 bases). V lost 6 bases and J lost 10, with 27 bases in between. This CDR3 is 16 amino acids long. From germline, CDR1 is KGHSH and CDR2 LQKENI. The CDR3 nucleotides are TGTGCCAGCTCCCGAGGGACCTCAGACACATCGGGGGTCTACACCTTC. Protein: CASSRGTSDTSGVYTF.

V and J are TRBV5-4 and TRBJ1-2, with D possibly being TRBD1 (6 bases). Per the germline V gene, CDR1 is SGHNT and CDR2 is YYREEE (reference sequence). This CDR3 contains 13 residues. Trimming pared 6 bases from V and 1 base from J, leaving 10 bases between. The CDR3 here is CASIRDNNYGYTF. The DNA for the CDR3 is TGTGCCAGCATTCGGGACAATAACTATGGCTACACCTTC.

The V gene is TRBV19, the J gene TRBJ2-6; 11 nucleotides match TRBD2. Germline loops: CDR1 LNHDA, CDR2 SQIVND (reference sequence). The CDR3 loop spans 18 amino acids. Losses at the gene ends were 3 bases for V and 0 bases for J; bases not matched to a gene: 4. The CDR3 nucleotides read TGTGCCAGTAGTATGGGACTAGCGGACCCCTCTGGGGCCAACGTCCTGACTTTC. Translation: CASSMGLADPSGANVLTF.

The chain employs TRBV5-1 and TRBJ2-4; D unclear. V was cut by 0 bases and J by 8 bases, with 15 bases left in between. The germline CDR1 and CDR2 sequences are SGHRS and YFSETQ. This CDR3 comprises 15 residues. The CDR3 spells CASSLGAPQVDIQYF. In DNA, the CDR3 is TGCGCCAGCAGCTTGGGGGCTCCCCAAGTAGACATTCAGTACTTC.

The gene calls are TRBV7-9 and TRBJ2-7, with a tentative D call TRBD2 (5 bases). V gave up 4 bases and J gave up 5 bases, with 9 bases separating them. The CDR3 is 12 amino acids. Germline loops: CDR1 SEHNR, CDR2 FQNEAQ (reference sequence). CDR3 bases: TGTGCCAGCAGCTCGTCGAGGGACGAGCAGTACTTC. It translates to CASSSSRDEQYF.

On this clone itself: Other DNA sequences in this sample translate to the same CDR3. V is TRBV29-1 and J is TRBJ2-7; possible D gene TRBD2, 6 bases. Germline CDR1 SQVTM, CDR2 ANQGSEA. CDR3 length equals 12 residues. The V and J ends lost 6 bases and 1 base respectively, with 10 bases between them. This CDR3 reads CSVGGGSYEQYF. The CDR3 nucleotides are TGCAGCGTGGGGGGTGGGTCCTACGAGCAGTACTTC.

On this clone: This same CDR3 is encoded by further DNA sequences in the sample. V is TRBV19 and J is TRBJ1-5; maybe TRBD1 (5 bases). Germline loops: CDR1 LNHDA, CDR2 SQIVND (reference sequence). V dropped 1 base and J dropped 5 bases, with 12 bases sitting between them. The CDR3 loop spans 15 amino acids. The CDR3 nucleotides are TGTGCCAGTAGTATAGCCAGGAGGGGCGATCAGCCCCAGCATTTT. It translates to CASSIARRGDQPQHF.

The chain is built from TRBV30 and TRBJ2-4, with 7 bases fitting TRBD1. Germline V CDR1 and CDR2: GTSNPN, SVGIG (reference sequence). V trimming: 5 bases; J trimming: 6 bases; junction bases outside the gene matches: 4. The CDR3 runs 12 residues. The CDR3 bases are TGTGCCTGGGGCCCAGGGGGAAACATTCAGTACTTC. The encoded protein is CAWGPGGNIQYF.

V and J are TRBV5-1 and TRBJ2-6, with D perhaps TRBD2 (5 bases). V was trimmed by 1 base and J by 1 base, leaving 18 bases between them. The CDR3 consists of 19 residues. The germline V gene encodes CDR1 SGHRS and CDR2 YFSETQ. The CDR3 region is CASSLLGPEGPSGANVLTF. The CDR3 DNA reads TGCGCCAGCAGCTTGCTAGGCCCAGAGGGTCCTTCTGGGGCCAACGTCCTGACTTTC. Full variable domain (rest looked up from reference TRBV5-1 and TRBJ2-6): KAGVTQTPRYLIKTRGQQVTLSCSPISGHRSVSWYQQTPGQGLQFLFEYFSETQRNKGNFPGRFSGRQFSNSRSEMNVSTLELGDSALYLCASSLLGPEGPSGANVLTFGAGSRLTVL.